This paragraph reports one T cell receptor beta chain. The sample is drawn from a study of blood T cells in healthy people across ages. A second PCR of roughly 7 to 11 cycles used a sample-barcoded 5' primer and a J-beta primer mix. TCRdb re-analysed the 5' RACE reads in MiXCR, keeping a single row per CDR3 protein. The sample includes 1,100,000 or so distinct CDR3 sequences, over 35% of them seen just once. V lost 4 bases to trimming and J lost 2 bases, with 9 bases between them. The germline V gene has CDR1 MNHEY and CDR2 SVGAGI. This CDR3 has 14 residues. Sequencing was done on a sample of blood. This clonotype was sampled from a woman aged 60 to 75 in good health. This chain uses TRBV6-5 with TRBJ2-1; D might be TRBD1 (5 bases). The CDR3 nucleotides read TGTGCCAGCAGTTCTTGGGGCCCCTACAATGAGCAGTTCTTC. It is translated as CASSSWGPYNEQFF.